The 32 T cell receptor beta chains below all came from one sample that was sequenced in a study of graft-versus-host responses after intestinal transplantation. Using immunoSEQ multiplex PCR, the repertoire was profiled, and TCRdb retains in-frame clones only, with some absent. The profile shows 98,000 or so clones, approximately 85% of them singletons. The specimen was PBMCs, collected 255 days after intestinal transplant. These receptors all come from a human patient who received an intestinal transplant, so some T cells may come from the graft donor.

V gene TRBV29-1 combines with J gene TRBJ2-7; 12 bases match TRBD2. Germline CDR1 SQVTM, CDR2 ANQGSEA. The CDR3 loop spans 15 amino acids. V was clipped by 2 bases and J by 3 bases; unmatched bases: 5. CDR3 bases: TGCAGCGTTGAAAAGGAGACTAGCGGGGGCTACGAGCAGTACTTC. The encoded protein is CSVEKETSGGYEQYF.

The chain carries TRBV5-1 and TRBJ2-5, with D perhaps being TRBD1 or TRBD2 (6 bases each). The V end lost 6 bases, the J end lost 4 bases, and 19 bases lay between the germline ends. This CDR3 spans 15 amino acids. CDR1 and CDR2 (germline): SGHRS, YFSETQ. The CDR3 DNA reads as TGCGCCAGCACGTCATCCCCGGGGGCTCTAGAGACCCAGTACTTC. Translated: CASTSSPGALETQYF.

The V and J genes are TRBV7-3 and TRBJ2-2, with D hard to call. V shed 2 bases and J shed 4 bases, with 5 bases lying between them. Germline lookup yields CDR1 SGHTA and CDR2 FQGTGA. CDR3 size: 13 residues. The CDR3 here is CASSLGITGELFF. In nucleotides, the CDR3 is TGTGCCAGCAGCTTAGGGATCACCGGGGAGCTGTTTTTT.

The chain links TRBV27 to TRBJ2-5, with TRBD2 matching over 8 bases. This CDR3 has 16 residues. J gave up 5 bases and V 0 bases, and 8 bases lay outside the gene matches. Looked up from germline, CDR1 is MNHEY and CDR2 is SMNVEV (reference sequence). In DNA, the CDR3 is TGTGCCAGCAGTTTATCGTCTCGGGGGGGGTGGGAGACCCAGTACTTC. This gives the protein CASSLSSRGGWETQYF.

This chain uses TRBV4-1 with TRBJ2-7; TRBD2 is a possible D gene (6 bases). The V gene lost 11 bases and the J gene lost 4 bases, with 18 bases spanning the gap. The CDR3 covers 13 residues. The germline CDR1 and CDR2 sequences are MGHRA and YSYEKL. The CDR3 nucleotides are TGCGCCCGGGGAGGAGGGTACCTGTACGAGCAGTACTTC. Amino acid sequence: CARGGGYLYEQYF.

This rearrangement joins TRBV28 to TRBJ2-2, with TRBD1 as a possible D gene (5 bases). V lost 9 bases, J lost 4 bases, and 12 bases lay in between. The CDR3 is 13 amino acids. The germline gives CDR1 MDHEN, CDR2 SYDVKM. CDR3 in amino acids: CASIKGVTGELFF. The CDR3 coding sequence is TGTGCCAGTATAAAAGGGGTCACCGGGGAGCTGTTTTTT. The variable domain in full, completed from reference TRBV28 and TRBJ2-2, reads DVKVTQSSRYLVKRTGEKVFLECVQDMDHENMFWYRQDPGLGLRLIYFSYDVKMKEKGDIPEGYSVSREKKERFSLILESASTNQTSMYLCASIKGVTGELFFGEGSRLTVL.

This sequence joins TRBV27 and TRBJ2-1; 9 nucleotides line up with TRBD2. With V trimmed by 5 bases and J by 8 bases, 16 bases remained unmatched. Germline V gene data show CDR1 as MNHEY and CDR2 as SMNVEV (reference sequence). This CDR3 has 17 amino acids. DNA of the CDR3: TGTGCCAGCAGTCCCCCCCTGGGGCGGGAGGGCCAGGATGAGCAGTTCTTC. This encodes CASSPPLGREGQDEQFF.

The chain is built from TRBV28 and TRBJ1-5; D is unclear. The CDR3 spans 16 residues. The V and J ends lost 0 bases and 4 bases respectively, with 13 bases between them. Germline assignment: CDR1 MDHEN and CDR2 SYDVKM. Written as DNA, the CDR3 is TGTGCCAGCAGTTTATGGGCGGGGAATGGGAATCAGCCCCAGCATTTT. Translation: CASSLWAGNGNQPQHF.

The chain employs TRBV4-1 and TRBJ2-2; D is undetermined. This CDR3 has 16 amino acids. The V end was cut by 4 bases, the J end by 3 bases, with 15 bases between. CDR1 and CDR2 (germline): MGHRA, YSYEKL. CDR3 sequence (DNA): TGCGCCAGCAGCCCCTTCGATAGGGCCGACACCGGGGAGCTGTTTTTT. Translated, it gives CASSPFDRADTGELFF.

V gene TRBV12-5 combines with J gene TRBJ2-7; no definite D call. Germline V gene sequence: CDR1 LGHNT, CDR2 FRNRAP. Trimming took 5 bases from V and 6 from J, leaving 8 bases between them. This CDR3 spans 11 amino acids. CDR3 in amino acids: CASGLGREQYF. The CDR3 region has the DNA TGTGCTAGTGGTCTCGGACGCGAGCAGTACTTC.

The chain recombines TRBV9 with TRBJ2-1, with D perhaps assigned TRBD1 or TRBD2 (5 bases each). V lost 0 bases and J lost 6, with 13 bases in between. Germline V gives CDR1 SGDLS, CDR2 YYNGEE. The length of the CDR3 is 15 residues. In DNA, the CDR3 is TGTGCCAGCAGCGTAGCTCCCGGGACCAGCAATGAGCAGTTCTTC. Encoded protein: CASSVAPGTSNEQFF.

The gene calls are TRBV4-2 and TRBJ2-5, with D possibly TRBD1 on 5 matching bases. The CDR3 contains 12 residues. With 3 bases removed from V and 3 bases from J, the gap between germline ends came to 5 bases. Germline assignment: CDR1 LGHNA and CDR2 YNFKEQ. CDR3 nucleotide sequence: TGTGCCAGCAGCCACAGGGAAGAGACCCAGTACTTC. Its translation: CASSHREETQYF.

This clone showed up just a few times. The J gene is TRBJ2-7, the V gene TRBV6-1, with D unresolved. The length of the CDR3 is 12 residues. Trimming took 5 bases from V and 3 from J, leaving 8 bases between them. Germline lookup yields CDR1 MNHNS and CDR2 SASEGT. The CDR3, as DNA: TGTGCCAGCAGTCTAGATTACTACGAGCAGTACTTC. This sequence encodes CASSLDYYEQYF.

This clone was recorded once. The V gene is TRBV4-2, the J gene TRBJ2-5; 8 positions match TRBD2. The CDR3 contains 15 residues. CDR1 LGHNA and CDR2 YNFKEQ come from the germline V gene. V lost 1 base, J lost 3 bases, and 4 bases stayed unmatched. CDR3 region: CASSQGRGGEETQYF. The DNA for the CDR3 is TGTGCCAGCAGCCAAGGTCGGGGGGGAGAAGAGACCCAGTACTTC.

The chain links TRBV27 to TRBJ2-3; D uncertain. V was shortened by 2 bases and J by 2 bases, with 8 bases between the two germline ends. The CDR3 is 14 amino acids. In germline, CDR1 is MNHEY, CDR2 SMNVEV (reference sequence). CDR3 sequence (DNA): TGTGCCAGCAGTTTAAGCCGGAACACAGATACGCAGTATTTT. Its protein product is CASSLSRNTDTQYF.

The rearrangement uses TRBV15 and TRBJ1-2; possibly TRBD1 for D (6 bases). The CDR3 extends over 14 amino acids. Germline assignment: CDR1 LNHNV and CDR2 YYDKDF (reference sequence). V dropped 0 bases and J dropped 8 bases, with 13 bases sitting between them. CDR3 sequence: CATSRDLQGEGYTF. CDR3 nucleotides: TGTGCCACCAGCAGAGATCTACAGGGAGAAGGCTACACCTTC. The full variable domain, rest sourced from reference TRBV15 and TRBJ1-2, is DAMVIQNPRYQVTQFGKPVTLSCSQTLNHNVMYWYQQKSSQAPKLLFHYYDKDFNNEADTPDNFQSRRPNTSFCFLDIRSPGLGDTAMYLCATSRDLQGEGYTFGSGTRLTVV.

The V and J genes are TRBV29-1 and TRBJ1-1; possibly TRBD1 for D (5 bases). The germline gives CDR1 SQVTM, CDR2 ANQGSEA. Trimming shortened V by 3 bases and J by 3 bases, and 14 bases separated the two germline ends. This CDR3 has 14 amino acids. The CDR3 DNA reads as TGCAGCGTTGACCCGGGCTGGGGACACACTGAAGCTTTCTTT. The encoded protein is CSVDPGWGHTEAFF.

This chain joins TRBV27 and TRBJ1-2; a weak D match, TRBD1 (5 bases). Germline values: CDR1 MNHEY, CDR2 SMNVEV (reference sequence). This CDR3 has 15 amino acids. Trimming took off 3 bases at V and 3 bases at J, with 14 bases between the two ends. CDR3 protein: CASSLIGGQHYGYTF. For the CDR3, the DNA is TGTGCCAGCAGTTTGATTGGCGGACAACACTATGGCTACACCTTC.

The rearrangement links TRBV9 to TRBJ2-1; D uncertain. CDR1 and CDR2 from the germline V gene are SGDLS and YYNGEE. CDR3 length: 12 residues. The V end was cut by 0 bases, the J end by 7 bases, with 5 bases between. The CDR3 sequence: CASSVAENEQFF. Here the CDR3 DNA reads TGTGCCAGCAGCGTAGCGGAGAATGAGCAGTTCTTC.

This chain connects TRBV27 to TRBJ2-7; D is undetermined. Per germline, CDR1 MNHEY and CDR2 SMNVEV (reference sequence). Deletions cut 8 bases from V and 5 bases from J, with 13 bases between. CDR3 length: 12 amino acids. The CDR3 sequence is CASWASKDEQYV. For the CDR3, the DNA is TGTGCCAGCTGGGCCTCCAAGGACGAGCAGTACGTC.

The chain recombines TRBV27 with TRBJ2-7; possible D gene TRBD2, 6 bases. Trimming removed 5 bases at V and 2 bases at J, with 13 bases between. In germline, CDR1 is MNHEY, CDR2 SMNVEV (reference sequence). The CDR3 loop spans 14 amino acids. The CDR3, as DNA: TGTGCCAGCAGTCCGGCTCGGAGGGCCTACGAGCAGTACTTC. It encodes CASSPARRAYEQYF.

V gene TRBV28 combines with J gene TRBJ2-3; TRBD1 aligns across 8 bases. The V gene end was trimmed by 5 bases and the J gene end by 3 bases; junction bases not matched to a gene: 4. Per germline, CDR1 MDHEN and CDR2 SYDVKM. CDR3 length: 14 amino acids. The CDR3 loop is CASSLTGGTDTQYF. The CDR3 DNA reads as TGTGCCAGCAGTCTTACAGGGGGAACAGATACGCAGTATTTT.

CDR3 amino acids: CASSLTSGDGTGELFF. DNA for the CDR3: TGCGCCAGCAGCTTGACTTCAGGGGATGGCACCGGGGAGCTGTTTTTT. The chain couples TRBV5-1 to TRBJ2-2; D is possibly TRBD1 (6 bases). V gave up 1 base and J gave up 4 bases, with 14 bases separating them. The germline V gene has CDR1 SGHRS and CDR2 YFSETQ. This CDR3 has 16 amino acids.

In nucleotides, the CDR3 is TGTGCCAGCAGCTCACCACCTAGTGAAGCTTTCTTT. This codes for CASSSPPSEAFF. V is TRBV11-3 and J is TRBJ1-1, with D hard to call. V dropped 4 bases and J dropped 7 bases, with 10 bases sitting between them. The CDR3 is made up of 12 amino acids. The V gene's germline CDR1 is SGHNT and CDR2 YENEEA.

This sequence joins TRBV14 and TRBJ2-3, with D perhaps matching TRBD1 (6 bases). This CDR3 is 14 amino acids long. V gave up 0 bases and J gave up 3 bases, with 7 bases separating them. Per germline, CDR1 SGHDN and CDR2 FVKESK. The CDR3: CASSQDTGTDTQYF. CDR3 bases: TGTGCCAGCAGCCAAGACACAGGGACAGATACGCAGTATTTT.

The rearrangement links TRBV6-5 to TRBJ2-7, with D perhaps assigned TRBD1 or TRBD2 (5 bases each). CDR1 MNHEY and CDR2 SVGAGI come from the germline V gene. The V gene lost 6 bases and the J gene lost 7 bases, with 16 bases spanning the gap. There are 13 residues in the CDR3. The CDR3 bases are TGTGCCAGCAGCCCGGGGCCCGGGACGGAGCAGTACGTC. Translating it yields CASSPGPGTEQYV.

The chain uses TRBV2 and TRBJ2-6, with TRBD2 as a possible D gene (5 bases). Looked up from germline, CDR1 is SNHLY and CDR2 is FYNNEI. The CDR3 runs to 14 residues. V was shortened by 7 bases and J by 2 bases, with 9 bases between the two germline ends. CDR3 nucleotides: TGTGCCAGCACCACGGGGACTGGGGCCAACGTCCTGACTTTC. Amino acid sequence: CASTTGTGANVLTF.

The V and J genes are TRBV30 and TRBJ1-6; tentatively, D is TRBD1 (5 bases). Germline CDR1 GTSNPN, CDR2 SVGIG (reference sequence). V gave up 0 bases and J gave up 7 bases, with 13 bases separating them. The CDR3 covers 15 residues. CDR3 amino acids: CAWSVLGGMNSPLHF. The DNA for the CDR3 is TGTGCCTGGAGTGTACTTGGGGGAATGAATTCACCCCTCCACTTT.

This clone showed up just a few times. The chain recombines TRBV6-1 with TRBJ1-2, with a weak D call TRBD1 (5 bases). Germline loops: CDR1 MNHNS, CDR2 SASEGT. The CDR3 has 13 amino acids. V was cut by 10 bases and J by 2 bases, with 14 bases left in between. The DNA of the CDR3 is TGTGCCACCCCCGGGACCCTAAACTATGGCTACACCTTC. This sequence encodes CATPGTLNYGYTF.

The gene calls are TRBV18 and TRBJ2-7, with TRBD1 as a possible D gene (6 bases). This CDR3 has 14 amino acids. The germline V gene encodes CDR1 KGHSH and CDR2 LQKENI. CDR3 region: CASSPTTVLGAVVV. CDR3 nucleotides: TGTGCCAGCTCACCCACGACCGTATTGGGGGCAGTTGTCGTC.

This clone was seen ten or more times. This rearrangement joins TRBV6-1 to TRBJ2-6; D is ambiguous. CDR3 length: 15 residues. Trimming pared 5 bases from V and 0 bases from J, leaving 8 bases between. From germline, CDR1 is MNHNS and CDR2 SASEGT. The CDR3 protein is CASSTHHSGANVLTF. DNA of the CDR3: TGTGCCAGCAGTACACATCACTCTGGGGCCAACGTCCTGACTTTC.

The rearrangement joins TRBV7-8 to TRBJ2-5; no firm D call. The V and J ends lost 4 bases and 4 bases respectively, with 7 bases between them. There are 12 residues in the CDR3. In germline, CDR1 is SGHVS, CDR2 FQNEAQ. CDR3 amino acids: CASSSVPETQYF. The CDR3 DNA reads TGTGCCAGCAGCTCCGTCCCAGAGACCCAGTACTTC.